This T cell receptor (beta chain) was retrieved from a study of beta chain features in type 1 diabetes. Whole-study context: Healthy donors and patients had similar age, gender and cell yields. Study-level points and caveats: An over-representation of cells with high TCR expression could result from cDNA sequencing. The study found fewer insertions and more deletions at VDJ junctions in type 1 diabetes patients.

The isolated RNA, all of it, was reverse transcribed, so expressed TCRB transcripts were what got sequenced. Assay: immunoSEQ multiplex PCR; the TCRdb copy retains only in-frame clones and omits some. The sample yields under 400,000 clones, approximately 15% seen once. The CDR3 sequence is 14 residues long. J gave up 1 base and V 8 bases, and 5 bases lay outside the gene matches. The germline CDR1 and CDR2 sequences are MNHNS and SASEGT. A remark on this clone: Its specificity is not known.

The sample comprised central memory CD4+ T cells from blood. The chain combines TRBV6-1 with TRBJ2-1; 7 nucleotides match TRBD1. This TCR was recovered from a man aged 30 to 39 in good health. CDR3 sequence (DNA): TGTGCCAGCGACAGGGTAGGGTCCTACAATGAGCAGTTCTTC. Its protein is CASDRVGSYNEQFF.